This T cell receptor beta chain was identified in a study of Ad26.COV2.S vaccination and SARS-CoV-2 variants. Study-level findings and limits: There was reportedly substantial breadth in spike-specific CD8+ and CD4+ T cell responses after vaccination. Vaccine recipients showed a spike-specific TCR breadth that was higher than in placebo recipients.

The treatment: about 20 received Ad26.COV2.S at low or high dose, single or two shots; 5 received placebo; per-sample allocation not given. Day 63 following the first vaccine or placebo injection was when the samples were taken. Donation came from an adult in Boston who was aged 18-55 years. Wuhan-strain SARS-CoV-2 spike was expressed by the Ad26 vector that made up the vaccine. With respect to this clone: The antigen is undetermined.

V lost 5 bases to trimming and J lost 7 bases; unmatched junction nucleotides: 5. The CDR3 runs 13 residues. Germline V lookup: CDR1 MNHEY, CDR2 SMNVEV (reference sequence). Measured with immunoSEQ multiplex PCR; TCRdb has only the in-frame clones, and not every one. The data show hundreds of thousands of clones, roughly 84% seen once. The TCR comes from a person aged 18-65 years who received the Ad26.COV2.S COVID-19 vaccine or a placebo. J is TRBJ1-2 and V is TRBV27; 9 positions match TRBD1. The sequencing used peripheral blood, collected in a trial of Ad26.COV2.S vaccine versus placebo. The CDR3 is CASSLGTGFGYTF. The CDR3 DNA is TGTGCCAGCAGTCTCGGGACAGGGTTTGGCTACACCTTC.